The 7 T cell receptor beta chains listed next were all sequenced from one sample in a study of regulatory T cells in long-lasting Graves disease. The time point denotes: persistent/refractory GD, antithyroid drugs over 5 years with positive TRAb. Isolated PBMC RNA provided the starting material for the TCR library. Arm-PCR of CDR3 regions and iRepertoire HTBI primers were the basis on which TCR beta libraries were built. TCRdb fed the multiplex PCR reads into MiXCR, producing one record per CDR3 protein. This table holds about 470,000 distinct CDR3 sequences, less than 25% found once. Material: peripheral blood mononuclear cells (PBMCs), obtained when the disease was refractory, from a patient treated with antithyroid drugs. The receptors were gathered from a female donor with Graves disease.

The chain couples TRBV19 to TRBJ2-5; 7 bases line up with TRBD2. The germline V gene has CDR1 LNHDA and CDR2 SQIVND (reference sequence). The V gene end was trimmed by 7 bases and the J gene end by 8 bases; junction bases not matched to a gene: 10. This CDR3 is built from 13 residues. Written as DNA, the CDR3 is TGTGCCAGTAAAGGCCTAGCGGTCGGCACCCAGTACTTC. Encoded protein: CASKGLAVGTQYF.

In this sample, this clonotype turned up many times. The chain recombines TRBV12-3 or TRBV12-4 with TRBJ2-7; 7 bases line up with TRBD1. This CDR3 contains 14 residues. V shed 6 bases, J shed 6 bases, and the junction held 11 bases outside the gene matches. This CDR3 reads CASSRTTGRSEQYF. Here the CDR3 DNA reads TGTGCCAGCAGCAGAACGACAGGGCGTTCCGAGCAGTACTTC.

V gene TRBV4-1 combines with J gene TRBJ2-7; 11 bases agree with TRBD1. Germline CDR1 is MGHRA and CDR2 is YSYEKL. This CDR3 region has 18 residues. V shed 4 bases and J 5 bases; nucleotides not matched to a gene: 16. The CDR3 DNA reads TGCGCCAGCAGCCTCAGATCTACCGCGGACAGGGGGCTCCACGAGCAGTACTTC. It translates to CASSLRSTADRGLHEQYF.

For the CDR3, the DNA is TGTGCCACCAAGACTCCGGCAATGGACACTGAAGCTTTCTTT. Its protein product is CATKTPAMDTEAFF. The chain carries TRBV15 and TRBJ1-1; D is undetermined. Per germline, CDR1 LNHNV and CDR2 YYDKDF (reference sequence). Trimming left V 7 bases short and J 3 bases short, with 15 bases between. CDR3 length: 14 amino acids. The full variable domain, in which reference TRBV15 and TRBJ1-1 provide the parts outside the CDR3, is DAMVIQNPRYQVTQFGKPVTLSCSQTLNHNVMYWYQQKSSQAPKLLFHYYDKDFNNEADTPDNFQSRRPNTSFCFLDIRSPGLGDTAMYLCATKTPAMDTEAFFGQGTRLTVV.

The gene calls are TRBV20-1 and TRBJ2-4, with 9 positions matching TRBD2. Germline lookup yields CDR1 DFQATT and CDR2 SNEGSKA (reference sequence). CDR3 size: 15 residues. The V and J ends lost 5 bases and 0 bases, in that order; junction bases with no gene match: 5. The CDR3 is CSAASGIEAKNIQYF. The DNA for the CDR3 is TGCAGTGCTGCTAGCGGGATTGAAGCCAAAAACATTCAGTACTTC.

This clonotype has ten or more counts. A far bigger clonotype differs at one base, so this is likely a read error. This sequence joins TRBV6-2 or TRBV6-3 and TRBJ1-2; D is uncertain. This CDR3 has 11 amino acids. In germline, CDR1 is MNHEY, CDR2 SVGEGT. V lost 2 bases and J 2 bases, leaving 0 bases between the germline ends. The CDR3 reads CASSYNYGYTF. The CDR3 DNA reads TGTGCCAGCAGTTACAACTATGGCTACACCTTC.

This clonotype was found many times. The chain couples TRBV7-6 to TRBJ2-7, with D perhaps TRBD1 (7 bases). V was cut by 1 base and J by 4 bases, with 14 bases left in between. The CDR3 runs 15 residues. The V gene's germline CDR1 is SGHVS and CDR2 FNYEAQ. The CDR3: CASSLEEGQRYEQYF. Here the CDR3 DNA reads TGTGCCAGCAGCTTAGAGGAGGGACAGCGTTACGAGCAGTACTTC.